These 26 T cell receptor beta chains came from one sample sequenced in a study of cytomegalovirus exposure and HLA in healthy donors. The PCR ran on 60 Vbeta and 13 Jbeta primers. Using immunoSEQ multiplex PCR, the repertoire was profiled, and TCRdb retains in-frame clones only, with some absent. The sample holds about 180,000 clones, over 65% seen once. Input material: PBMCs. These receptors all stem from a man between 18 and 35 years old in good health and CMV-seronegative.

The chain has TRBV4-1 and TRBJ2-3; 7 bases map to TRBD1. Trimming took 1 base from V and 2 from J; bases not matched to a gene: 6. This CDR3 has 16 amino acids. Germline V CDR1 and CDR2: MGHRA, YSYEKL. Here the CDR3 reads CASSQATGADTDTQYF. The CDR3 DNA sequence: TGCGCCAGCAGCCAAGCTACAGGGGCGGACACAGATACGCAGTATTTT.

The chain employs TRBV29-1 and TRBJ1-1; the D is unclear. Germline CDR1 is SQVTM and CDR2 is ANQGSEA. Trimming shortened V by 3 bases and J by 1 base, and 9 bases separated the two germline ends. This CDR3 is 13 amino acids long. In nucleotides, the CDR3 is TGCAGCGTTGAGCCAGGAACGAACACTGAAGCTTTCTTT. This translates into CSVEPGTNTEAFF.

The chain uses TRBV30 and TRBJ1-4; D remains unclear. The CDR3 sequence is 12 residues long. The germline gives CDR1 GTSNPN, CDR2 SVGIG (reference sequence). V was clipped by 0 bases and J by 7 bases, with 6 bases between them. The CDR3 region is CAWSVGSEKLFF. Here the CDR3 DNA reads TGTGCCTGGAGTGTGGGGAGTGAAAAACTGTTTTTT.

This clone has just one count. The rearrangement uses TRBV7-2 and TRBJ2-3; 8 nucleotides match TRBD2. CDR1 is SGHTA and CDR2 is FQGNSA in the germline V gene. This CDR3 is built from 14 residues. J lost 4 bases, V lost 3 bases, and 3 bases had no gene match. The CDR3 protein is CASSLTGGADTQYF. CDR3 bases: TGTGCCAGCAGCTTGACGGGGGGGGCAGATACGCAGTATTTT. Combining the CDR3 with reference TRBV7-2 and TRBJ2-3 gives the whole variable domain GAGVSQSPSNKVTEKGKDVELRCDPISGHTALYWYRQSLGQGLEFLIYFQGNSAPDKSGLPSDRFSAERTGGSVSTLTIQRTQQEDSAVYLCASSLTGGADTQYFGPGTRLTVL.

This chain connects TRBV7-6 to TRBJ2-1; D gene unclear. V was shortened by 1 base and J by 0 bases, with 4 bases between the two germline ends. The germline CDR1 and CDR2 sequences are SGHVS and FNYEAQ. The CDR3 covers 14 residues. DNA of the CDR3: TGTGCCAGCAGCTTAGGGAGCTCCTACAATGAGCAGTTCTTC. This codes for CASSLGSSYNEQFF. Full variable domain (rest looked up from reference TRBV7-6 and TRBJ2-1): GAGVSQSPRYKVTKRGQDVALRCDPISGHVSLYWYRQALGQGPEFLTYFNYEAQQDKSGLPNDRFSAERPEGSISTLTIQRTEQRDSAMYRCASSLGSSYNEQFFGPGTRLTVL.

As for this clone: This sample includes further DNA sequences coding for the same CDR3. The chain has TRBV5-6 and TRBJ1-5; D is possibly TRBD1 (6 bases). V lost 1 base, J lost 1 base, and 6 bases lay in between. This CDR3 spans 14 amino acids. Germline CDR1 is SGHDT and CDR2 is YYEEEE. The CDR3 here is CASSLQGSNQPQHF. CDR3 sequence (DNA): TGTGCCAGCAGCTTGCAGGGGAGCAATCAGCCCCAGCATTTT.

The chain joins TRBV30 to TRBJ2-1; 11 bases fit TRBD2. V gave up 3 bases and J gave up 12 bases; unmatched junction bases: 4. Germline-derived CDR1 and CDR2 are GTSNPN and SVGIG (reference sequence). The CDR3 has 12 amino acids. CDR3 region: CAWSITSGRQFF. In DNA, the CDR3 is TGTGCCTGGAGCATAACTAGCGGGAGGCAGTTCTTC. The full variable domain, in which reference TRBV30 and TRBJ2-1 provide the parts outside the CDR3, is SQTIHQWPATLVQPVGSPLSLECTVEGTSNPNLYWYRQAAGRGLQLLFYSVGIGQISSEVPQNLSASRPQDRQFILSSKKLLLSDSGFYLCAWSITSGRQFFGPGTRLTVL.

This rearrangement joins TRBV7-2 to TRBJ1-1; 7 positions match TRBD1. Germline loops: CDR1 SGHTA, CDR2 FQGNSA. This CDR3 spans 14 amino acids. V lost 3 bases, J lost 1 base, and 2 bases stayed unmatched. The CDR3 sequence is CASSLGQRNTEAFF. CDR3 nucleotides: TGTGCCAGCAGCTTGGGACAGAGGAACACTGAAGCTTTCTTT.

This chain uses TRBV6-1 with TRBJ1-5, with no clear D. This CDR3 comprises 16 residues. V dropped 4 bases and J dropped 2 bases, with 15 bases sitting between them. The germline CDR1 and CDR2 sequences are MNHNS and SASEGT. As DNA, the CDR3 is TGTGCCAGCAGTGCCCGGGCCCCCGGGGGCAATCAGCCCCAGCATTTT. Protein sequence: CASSARAPGGNQPQHF.

In DNA form, the CDR3 reads TGTGCCAGTAAGGAGAAGACGACTTATAGCAATCAGCCCCAGCATTTT. This sequence encodes CASKEKTTYSNQPQHF. The V call is TRBV19, the J call TRBJ1-5; D is unclear. Germline values: CDR1 LNHDA, CDR2 SQIVND (reference sequence). CDR3 length: 16 residues. V was pared by 7 bases and J by 0 bases, with 16 bases between.

This clone showed up just a few times. The V gene is TRBV2, the J gene TRBJ1-1; 9 positions match TRBD1. The germline CDR1 and CDR2 sequences are SNHLY and FYNNEI. This CDR3 comprises 14 residues. Trimming took 6 bases from V and 5 from J; bases not matched to a gene: 7. The DNA for the CDR3 is TGTGCCAGCAGCGCTGGGACAGGGAGGACTGAAGCTTTCTTT. Translated: CASSAGTGRTEAFF.

This clone was recorded only once. The genes are TRBV5-6 and TRBJ1-5; perhaps TRBD1 as D (5 bases). This CDR3 is 14 amino acids long. V shed 2 bases and J shed 6 bases, with 12 bases lying between them. Germline lookup yields CDR1 SGHDT and CDR2 YYEEEE. CDR3 DNA: TGTGCCAGCAGCTTAGGGAGGGGAGGTCAGCCCCAGCATTTT. Translating gives CASSLGRGGQPQHF.

A single count supports this clone. CDR3 in amino acids: CASSLAETVYGYTF. The CDR3 DNA reads as TGTGCCAGCAGCTTAGCAGAGACAGTCTATGGCTACACCTTC. The rearrangement joins TRBV7-9 to TRBJ1-2; possible D gene TRBD1, 5 bases. With 0 bases removed from V and 4 bases from J, the gap between germline ends came to 9 bases. CDR1 is SEHNR, CDR2 FQNEAQ, per germline (reference sequence). The CDR3 has 14 amino acids. The full variable domain, with the rest looked up from reference TRBV7-9 and TRBJ1-2, is DTGVSQNPRHKITKRGQNVTFRCDPISEHNRLYWYRQTLGQGPEFLTYFQNEAQLEKSRLLSDRFSAERPKGSFSTLEIQRTEQGDSAMYLCASSLAETVYGYTFGSGTRLTVV.

This clone was detected a few times. The V gene is TRBV25-1, the J gene TRBJ1-1; 7 bases agree with TRBD1. Germline V lookup: CDR1 MGHDK, CDR2 SYGVNS. CDR3 size: 13 residues. V gave up 6 bases and J gave up 0 bases; unmatched junction bases: 1. The CDR3 here is CASRGQVNTEAFF. CDR3 bases: TGTGCCAGCAGAGGACAGGTGAACACTGAAGCTTTCTTT.

The chain employs TRBV6-1 and TRBJ1-5; TRBD1 matches at 11 bases. Germline CDR1 and CDR2: MNHNS and SASEGT. Trimming at V came to 6 bases and at J to 6 bases, leaving 7 bases not matched to a gene. The CDR3 contains 15 residues. Here the CDR3 reads CASSGGGQGGQPQHF. In nucleotides, the CDR3 is TGTGCCAGCAGCGGCGGGGGACAGGGGGGTCAGCCCCAGCATTTT.

The CDR3 DNA reads TGTGCCAGCAGCGTCCATTCCTCTAGCGGCCAAGAGACCCAGTACTTC. Translating it yields CASSVHSSSGQETQYF. The V and J genes are TRBV9 and TRBJ2-5, with 7 bases matching TRBD2. The junction had 8 bases not matched to a gene; V was cut back by 2 bases and J by 1 base. Germline-derived CDR1 and CDR2 are SGDLS and YYNGEE. CDR3 length: 16 residues.

The sample holds one count of this clone. The chain couples TRBV9 to TRBJ2-7, with D possibly TRBD2 on 5 matching bases. With 3 bases removed from V and 2 bases from J, the gap between germline ends came to 18 bases. The CDR3 is 16 residues long. Per the germline V gene, CDR1 is SGDLS and CDR2 is YYNGEE. The CDR3 is CASSASPHDGTYEQYF. CDR3 in DNA: TGTGCCAGCAGCGCATCCCCTCACGACGGGACCTACGAGCAGTACTTC.

On this clone: One end of the junction does not line up with germline, which may come from a read error. The V call is TRBV18, the J call TRBJ1-5; 7 bases line up with TRBD1. Germline CDR1 and CDR2: KGHSH and LQKENI. This CDR3 region has 16 residues. Written as DNA, the CDR3 is TGTGCCAGCTCCCCACGACAGGGTCGAAACAATCAGCCCCAGCATTTT. The encoded protein is CASSPRQGRNNQPQHF.

This chain uses TRBV29-1 with TRBJ2-5, with TRBD2 matching over 8 bases. CDR3 size: 15 residues. Germline assignment: CDR1 SQVTM and CDR2 ANQGSEA. With V trimmed by 3 bases and J by 5 bases, 11 bases remained unmatched. Here the CDR3 DNA reads TGCAGCGTTGACCCCGGAGCGGGGGTCAGGGAGACCCAGTACTTC. Its translation: CSVDPGAGVRETQYF.

The chain has TRBV4-1 and TRBJ2-7; 7 positions agree with TRBD2. Trimming took 6 bases from V and 1 from J; bases not matched to a gene: 9. The CDR3 is 15 amino acids. The V gene's germline CDR1 is MGHRA and CDR2 YSYEKL. The CDR3 here is CASSYLAEGSYEQYF. The CDR3 bases are TGCGCCAGCAGTTACCTAGCGGAGGGTTCCTACGAGCAGTACTTC.

The chain joins TRBV2 to TRBJ1-5; D call uncertain. CDR3 length: 13 residues. With 6 bases removed from V and 3 bases from J, the gap between germline ends came to 9 bases. Germline V gene data show CDR1 as SNHLY and CDR2 as FYNNEI. The CDR3 is CASRADNNQPQHF. The CDR3 DNA is TGTGCCAGCAGGGCCGACAACAATCAGCCCCAGCATTTT. The whole variable domain, remainder taken from reference TRBV2 and TRBJ1-5, is EPEVTQTPSHQVTQMGQEVILRCVPISNHLYFYWYRQILGQKVEFLVSFYNNEISEKSEIFDDQFSVERPDGSNFTLKIRSTKLEDSAMYFCASRADNNQPQHFGDGTRLSIL.

The rearrangement uses TRBV19 and TRBJ1-1, with D uncertain. The V end lost 7 bases, the J end lost 0 bases, and 12 bases lay between the germline ends. Looked up from germline, CDR1 is LNHDA and CDR2 is SQIVND (reference sequence). This CDR3 comprises 14 residues. The chain's CDR3 is CASIGPGLNTEAFF. The CDR3 nucleotides read TGTGCCAGTATTGGCCCGGGGTTGAACACTGAAGCTTTCTTT.

The chain's CDR3 is CASSFAQGVTEAFF. As DNA, the CDR3 is TGTGCCAGCAGCTTCGCTCAGGGGGTGACTGAAGCTTTCTTT. The V and J genes are TRBV5-5 and TRBJ1-1; 7 bases map to TRBD1. Trimming took 2 bases from V and 5 from J; bases not matched to a gene: 6. This CDR3 comprises 14 residues. Germline loops: CDR1 SGHKS, CDR2 YYEKEE (reference sequence).

Only one count was recorded for this clone. This chain joins TRBV29-1 and TRBJ2-7; 8 bases are shared with TRBD1. Germline CDR1 reads SQVTM; CDR2 reads ANQGSEA. Losses at the gene ends were 4 bases for V and 2 bases for J; bases not matched to a gene: 1. This CDR3 is built from 12 residues. CDR3 in DNA: TGCAGCGTTGCAGGGGGCCCCTACGAGCAGTACTTC. Translation: CSVAGGPYEQYF.

The chain carries TRBV18 and TRBJ1-6; possible D gene TRBD1, 6 bases. V was shortened by 5 bases and J by 0 bases, with 8 bases between the two germline ends. Per germline, CDR1 KGHSH and CDR2 LQKENI. There are 15 residues in the CDR3. CDR3 sequence reads: CASSTDSSYNSPLHF. The DNA of the CDR3 is TGTGCCAGCTCAACGGACAGCTCCTATAATTCACCCCTCCACTTT.

This chain links TRBV6-1 with TRBJ2-1, with 8 bases identical to TRBD2. With 7 bases clipped from V and 9 bases from J, the junction kept 8 bases outside the gene matches. The germline V gene encodes CDR1 MNHNS and CDR2 SASEGT. This CDR3 contains 13 residues. DNA for the CDR3: TGTGCCAGCACCTCGGGAGGGCCGGTTGAGCAGTTCTTC. It codes for CASTSGGPVEQFF.